This T cell receptor beta chain appears in the sequencing data of a study of T cell repertoires in aging, cancer and after chemotherapy. TRB rearrangements spanning V, D and J were amplified using mixed TRB-A/B primers. TCRdb called the multiplex PCR reads again in MiXCR, with one record for every CDR3 protein. Here the sample spans approximately 7,800 distinct CDR3 sequences, approximately 35% being singletons. This CDR3 spans 16 amino acids. J was trimmed by 1 base and V by 0 bases; bases with no gene match: 1. From germline, CDR1 is SGHNT and CDR2 YYREEE (reference sequence). Peripheral blood genomic DNA, not sorted cells or RNA, was the template.

The clonotype comes from a human donor in good health. The chain combines TRBV5-4 with TRBJ2-2; 9 nucleotides agree with TRBD2. Sample: blood. The CDR3 DNA reads as TGTGCCAGCAGCTTGGGTAGCGGGGGGAACACCGGGGAGCTGTTTTTT. Translation: CASSLGSGGNTGELFF.